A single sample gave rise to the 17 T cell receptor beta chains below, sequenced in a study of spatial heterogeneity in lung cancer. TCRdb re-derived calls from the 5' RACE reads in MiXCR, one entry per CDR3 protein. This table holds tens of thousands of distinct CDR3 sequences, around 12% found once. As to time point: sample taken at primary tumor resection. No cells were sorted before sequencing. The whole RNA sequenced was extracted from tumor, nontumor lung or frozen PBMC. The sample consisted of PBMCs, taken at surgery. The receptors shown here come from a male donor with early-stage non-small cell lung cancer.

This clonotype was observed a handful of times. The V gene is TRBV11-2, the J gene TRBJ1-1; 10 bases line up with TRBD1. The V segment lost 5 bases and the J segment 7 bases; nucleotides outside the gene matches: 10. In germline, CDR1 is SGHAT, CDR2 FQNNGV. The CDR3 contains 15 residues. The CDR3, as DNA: TGTGCCAGCAGCACCTCTCCGACAGGGGGCCTTGAAGCTTTCTTT. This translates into CASSTSPTGGLEAFF.

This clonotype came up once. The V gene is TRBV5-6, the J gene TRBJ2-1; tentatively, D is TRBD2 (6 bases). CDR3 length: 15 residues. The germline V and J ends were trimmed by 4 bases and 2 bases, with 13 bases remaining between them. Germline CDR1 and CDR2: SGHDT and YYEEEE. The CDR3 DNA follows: TGTGCCAGCAGCCCATGGACTACGACCTACAATGAGCAGTTCTTC. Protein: CASSPWTTTYNEQFF.

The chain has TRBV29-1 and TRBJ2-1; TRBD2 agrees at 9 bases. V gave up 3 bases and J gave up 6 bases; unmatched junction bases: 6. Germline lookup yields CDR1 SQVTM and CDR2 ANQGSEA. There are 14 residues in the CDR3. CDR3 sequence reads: CSVEGLAAGNEQFF. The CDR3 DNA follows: TGCAGCGTTGAGGGACTAGCAGCCGGCAATGAGCAGTTCTTC.

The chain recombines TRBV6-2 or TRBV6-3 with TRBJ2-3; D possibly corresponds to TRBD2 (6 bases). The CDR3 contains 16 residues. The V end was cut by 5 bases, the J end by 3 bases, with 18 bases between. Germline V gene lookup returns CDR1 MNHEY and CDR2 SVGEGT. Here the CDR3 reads CASSARLGSGTDTQYF. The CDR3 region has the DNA TGTGCCAGCAGTGCCCGACTAGGATCGGGAACAGATACGCAGTATTTT.

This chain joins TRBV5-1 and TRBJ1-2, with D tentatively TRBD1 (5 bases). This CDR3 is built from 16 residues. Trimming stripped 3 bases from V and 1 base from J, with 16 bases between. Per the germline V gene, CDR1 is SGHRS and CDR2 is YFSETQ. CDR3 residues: CASSSGTENDNYGYTF. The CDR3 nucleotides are TGCGCCAGCAGCTCCGGGACGGAAAATGATAACTATGGCTACACCTTC.

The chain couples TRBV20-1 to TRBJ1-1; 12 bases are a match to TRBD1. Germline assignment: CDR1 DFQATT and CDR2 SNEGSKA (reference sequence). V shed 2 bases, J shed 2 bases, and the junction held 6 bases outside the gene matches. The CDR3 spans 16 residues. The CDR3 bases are TGCAGTGCTAGACCCCGGGACAGGGGGCCCAACACTGAAGCTTTCTTT. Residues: CSARPRDRGPNTEAFF.

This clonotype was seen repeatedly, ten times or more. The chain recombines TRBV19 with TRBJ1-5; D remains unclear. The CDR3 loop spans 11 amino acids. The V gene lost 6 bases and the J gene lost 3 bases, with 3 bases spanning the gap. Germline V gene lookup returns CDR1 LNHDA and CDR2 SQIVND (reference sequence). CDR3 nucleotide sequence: TGTGCCAGTAGGTTCAATCAGCCCCAGCATTTT. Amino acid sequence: CASRFNQPQHF.

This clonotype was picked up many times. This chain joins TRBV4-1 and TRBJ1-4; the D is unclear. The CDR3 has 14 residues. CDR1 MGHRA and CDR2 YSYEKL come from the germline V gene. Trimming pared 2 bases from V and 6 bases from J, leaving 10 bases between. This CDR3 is CASSQTNRDEKLFF. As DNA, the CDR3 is TGCGCCAGCAGCCAAACTAATAGAGATGAAAAACTGTTTTTT.

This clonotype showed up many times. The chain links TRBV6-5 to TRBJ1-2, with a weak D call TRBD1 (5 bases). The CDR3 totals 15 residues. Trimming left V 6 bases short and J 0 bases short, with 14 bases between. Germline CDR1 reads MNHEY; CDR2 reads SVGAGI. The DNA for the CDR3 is TGTGCCAGCAGCCCAGGGTTTTCCTCTAACTATGGCTACACCTTC. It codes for CASSPGFSSNYGYTF.

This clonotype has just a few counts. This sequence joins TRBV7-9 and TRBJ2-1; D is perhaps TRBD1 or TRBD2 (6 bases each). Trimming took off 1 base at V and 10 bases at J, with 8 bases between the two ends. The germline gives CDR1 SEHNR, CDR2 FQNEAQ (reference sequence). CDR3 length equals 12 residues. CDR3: CASSLGRGEQFF. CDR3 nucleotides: TGTGCCAGCAGCTTAGGGAGGGGGGAGCAGTTCTTC.

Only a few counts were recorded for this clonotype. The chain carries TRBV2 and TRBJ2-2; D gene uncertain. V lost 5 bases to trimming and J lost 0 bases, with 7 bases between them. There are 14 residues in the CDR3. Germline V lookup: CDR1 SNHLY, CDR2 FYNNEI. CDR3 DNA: TGTGCCAGCAGTTCAATTTCGAACACCGGGGAGCTGTTTTTT. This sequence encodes CASSSISNTGELFF.

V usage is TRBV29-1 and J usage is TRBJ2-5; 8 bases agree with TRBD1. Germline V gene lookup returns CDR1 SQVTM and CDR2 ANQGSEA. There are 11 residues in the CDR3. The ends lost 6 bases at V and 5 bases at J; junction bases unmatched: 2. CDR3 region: CSVGQGETQYF. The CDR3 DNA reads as TGCAGCGTAGGACAGGGTGAGACCCAGTACTTC.

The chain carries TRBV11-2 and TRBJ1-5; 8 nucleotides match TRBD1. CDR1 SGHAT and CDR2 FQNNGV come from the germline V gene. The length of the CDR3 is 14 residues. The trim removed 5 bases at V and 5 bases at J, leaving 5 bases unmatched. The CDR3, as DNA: TGTGCCAGCAGCGATCAGGGGGCGGATCAGCCCCAGCATTTT. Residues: CASSDQGADQPQHF.

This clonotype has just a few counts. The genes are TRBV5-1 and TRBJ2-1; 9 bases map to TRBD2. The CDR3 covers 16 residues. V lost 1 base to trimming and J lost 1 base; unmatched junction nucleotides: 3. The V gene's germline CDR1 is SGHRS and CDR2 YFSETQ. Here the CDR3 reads CASSLTSGSSYNEQFF. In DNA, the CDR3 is TGCGCCAGCAGCTTGACTAGCGGGTCTTCCTACAATGAGCAGTTCTTC.

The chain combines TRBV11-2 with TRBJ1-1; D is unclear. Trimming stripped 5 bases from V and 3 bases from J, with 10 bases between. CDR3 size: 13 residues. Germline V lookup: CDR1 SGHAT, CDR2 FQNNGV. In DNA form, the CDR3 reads TGTGCCAGCAGCCCTGGAGTGTACACTGAAGCTTTCTTT. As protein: CASSPGVYTEAFF. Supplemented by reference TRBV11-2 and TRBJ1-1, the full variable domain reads EAGVAQSPRYKIIEKRQSVAFWCNPISGHATLYWYQQILGQGPKLLIQFQNNGVVDDSQLPKDRFSAERLKGVDSTLKIQPAKLEDSAVYLCASSPGVYTEAFFGQGTRLTVV.

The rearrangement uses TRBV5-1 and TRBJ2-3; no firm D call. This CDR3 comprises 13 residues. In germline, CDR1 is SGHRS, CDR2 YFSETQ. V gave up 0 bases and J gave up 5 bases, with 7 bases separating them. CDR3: CASSLAPLDTQYF. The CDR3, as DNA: TGCGCCAGCAGCTTGGCCCCCTTAGATACGCAGTATTTT.

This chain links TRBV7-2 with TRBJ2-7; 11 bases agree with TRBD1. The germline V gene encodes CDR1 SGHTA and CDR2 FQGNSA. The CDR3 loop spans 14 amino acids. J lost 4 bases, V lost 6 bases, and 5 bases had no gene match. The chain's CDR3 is CASRPGTGGYEQYF. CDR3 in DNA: TGTGCCAGCAGGCCCGGGACAGGGGGTTACGAGCAGTACTTC.